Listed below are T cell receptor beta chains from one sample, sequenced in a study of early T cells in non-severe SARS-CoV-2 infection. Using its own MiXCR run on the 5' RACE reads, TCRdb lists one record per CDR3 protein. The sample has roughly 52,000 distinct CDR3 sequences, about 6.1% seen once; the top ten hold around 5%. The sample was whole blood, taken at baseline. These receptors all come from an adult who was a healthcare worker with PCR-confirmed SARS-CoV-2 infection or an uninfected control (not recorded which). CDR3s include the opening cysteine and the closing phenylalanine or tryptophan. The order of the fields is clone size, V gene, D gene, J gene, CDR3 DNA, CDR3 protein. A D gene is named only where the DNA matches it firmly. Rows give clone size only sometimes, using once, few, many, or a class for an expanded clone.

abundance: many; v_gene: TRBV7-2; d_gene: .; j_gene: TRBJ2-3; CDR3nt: TGTGCCAGCAGCTTCGCAGGCGCGGGGCCCACAGATACGCAGTATTTT; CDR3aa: CASSFAGAGPTDTQYF
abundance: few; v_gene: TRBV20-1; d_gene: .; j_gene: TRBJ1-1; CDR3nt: TGCAGTGCTAGAGATCAGGTCATGAACACTGAAGCTTTCTTT; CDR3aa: CSARDQVMNTEAFF
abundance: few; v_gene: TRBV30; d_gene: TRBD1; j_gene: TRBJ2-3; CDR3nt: TGTGCCTGGATTGGCAGGGGGTTCGGAAATACGCAGTATTTT; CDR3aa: CAWIGRGFGNTQYF
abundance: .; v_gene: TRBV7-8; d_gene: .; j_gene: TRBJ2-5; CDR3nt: TGTGCCAGCAGCGAGATAGGGGGGGTAGGGCGAGAGACCCAGTACTTC; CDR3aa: CASSEIGGVGRETQYF
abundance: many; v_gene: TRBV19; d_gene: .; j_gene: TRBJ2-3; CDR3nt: TGTGCCAGTAGTCCCACGGGGGGCGTAACAGATACGCAGTATTTT; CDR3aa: CASSPTGGVTDTQYF
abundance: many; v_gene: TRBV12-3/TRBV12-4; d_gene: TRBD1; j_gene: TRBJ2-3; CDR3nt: TGTGCCAGCAGCCCAACAGGGGGCGACACAGATACGCAGTATTTT; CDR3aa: CASSPTGGDTDTQYF
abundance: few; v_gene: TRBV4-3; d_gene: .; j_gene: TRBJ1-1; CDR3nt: TGCGCCAGCAGCCAAGATCTTTTACGGGGAAACAAGGGCACTGAAGCTTTCTTT; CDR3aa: CASSQDLLRGNKGTEAFF
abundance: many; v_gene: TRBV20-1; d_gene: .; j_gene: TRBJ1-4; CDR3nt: TGCAGTGCTAGCCGCGGAGGGACTAATGAAAAACTGTTTTTT; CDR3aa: CSASRGGTNEKLFF
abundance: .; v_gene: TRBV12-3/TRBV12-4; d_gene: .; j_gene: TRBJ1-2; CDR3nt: TGTGCCAGCACCCCCAGGGGAATCGGGGACTATGGCTACACCTTC; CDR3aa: CASTPRGIGDYGYTF
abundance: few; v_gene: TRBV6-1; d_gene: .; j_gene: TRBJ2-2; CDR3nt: TGTGCCAGCACCCCAAGATCACGGCCGTCTATAAACACCGGGGAGCTGTTTTTT; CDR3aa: CASTPRSRPSINTGELFF
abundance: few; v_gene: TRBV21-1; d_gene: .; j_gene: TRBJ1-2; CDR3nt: TGTGCCAGCAGCACCCATGGAAACTATGGCTACACCTTC; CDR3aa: CASSTHGNYGYTF
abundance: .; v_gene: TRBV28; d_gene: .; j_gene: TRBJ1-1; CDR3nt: TGTGCCAGCAGCCACCCCGGACAGTCCAACACTGAAGCTTTCTTT; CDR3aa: CASSHPGQSNTEAFF
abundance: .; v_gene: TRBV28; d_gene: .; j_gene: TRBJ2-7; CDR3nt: TGTGCCAGCAGCATCTCCTACGAGCAGTACTTC; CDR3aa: CASSISYEQYF
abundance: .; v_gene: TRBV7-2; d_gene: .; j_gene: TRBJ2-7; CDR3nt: TGTGCCAGCAGCTTATCTTTCGATAAGCTGGGCGAGCAGTACTTC; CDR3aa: CASSLSFDKLGEQYF
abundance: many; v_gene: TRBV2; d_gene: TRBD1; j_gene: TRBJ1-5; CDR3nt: TGTGCCAGCATCGGGACAGACAATCAGCCCCAGCATTTT; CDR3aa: CASIGTDNQPQHF
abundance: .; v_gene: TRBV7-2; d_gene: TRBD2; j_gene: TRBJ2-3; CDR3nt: TGTGCCAGCAGCCGCGGGGGGGCCCGCACAGATACGCAGTATTTT; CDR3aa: CASSRGGARTDTQYF
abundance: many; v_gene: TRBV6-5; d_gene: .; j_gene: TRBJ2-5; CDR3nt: TGTGCCAGCAGTTACTCGCGCAGCCAAGAGACCCAGTACTTC; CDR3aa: CASSYSRSQETQYF
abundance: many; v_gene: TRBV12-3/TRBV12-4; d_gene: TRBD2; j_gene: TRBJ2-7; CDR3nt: TGTGCCAGCAGAACCGGGACTAGCAGTTTCTACGAGCAGTACTTC; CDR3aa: CASRTGTSSFYEQYF
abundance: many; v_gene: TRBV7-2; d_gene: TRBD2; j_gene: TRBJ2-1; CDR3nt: TGTGCCAGCAGCACGGGACTAGCGTCCTACAATGAGCAGTTCTTC; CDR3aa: CASSTGLASYNEQFF
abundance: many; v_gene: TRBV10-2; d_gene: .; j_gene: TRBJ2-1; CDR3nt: TGCGCCAGCAGTGAACACCGAGGCGATGAGCAGTTCTTC; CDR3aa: CASSEHRGDEQFF
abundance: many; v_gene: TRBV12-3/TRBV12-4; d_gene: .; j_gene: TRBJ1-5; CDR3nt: TGTGCCAGCAGTGGGGCTTGGCAGCCCCAGCATTTT; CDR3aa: CASSGAWQPQHF
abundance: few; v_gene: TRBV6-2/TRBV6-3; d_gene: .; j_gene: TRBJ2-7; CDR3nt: TGTGCCAGCAGTTACGGGACGTATTCCTACGAGCAGTACTTC; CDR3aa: CASSYGTYSYEQYF
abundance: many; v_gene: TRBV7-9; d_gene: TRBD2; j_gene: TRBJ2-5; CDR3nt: TGTGCCAGCAGCTTAGCCCGAGCGGGGGACCTGGAGACCCAGTACTTC; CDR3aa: CASSLARAGDLETQYF
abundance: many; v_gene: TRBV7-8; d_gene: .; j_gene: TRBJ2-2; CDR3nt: TGTGCCAGCAGCTTAGCTGGTCTGACAGTTGGAGCCGGGGAGCTGTTTTTT; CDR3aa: CASSLAGLTVGAGELFF
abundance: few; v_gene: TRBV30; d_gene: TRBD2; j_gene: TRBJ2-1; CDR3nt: TGTGCCTGGACGAGCGGGGGGGCTGTAAGGTACAATGAGCAGTTCTTC; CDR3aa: CAWTSGGAVRYNEQFF